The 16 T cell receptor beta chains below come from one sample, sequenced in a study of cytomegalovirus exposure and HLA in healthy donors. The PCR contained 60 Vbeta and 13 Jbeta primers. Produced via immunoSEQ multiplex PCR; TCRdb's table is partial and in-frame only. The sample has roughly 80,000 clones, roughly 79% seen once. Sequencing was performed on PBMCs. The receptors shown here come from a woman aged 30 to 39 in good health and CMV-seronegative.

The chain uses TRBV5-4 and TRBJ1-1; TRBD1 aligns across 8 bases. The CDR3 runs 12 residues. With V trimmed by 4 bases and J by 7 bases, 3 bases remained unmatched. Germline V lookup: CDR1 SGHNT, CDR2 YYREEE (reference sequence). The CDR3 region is CASSTGQDEAFF. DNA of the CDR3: TGTGCCAGCAGCACGGGACAGGATGAAGCTTTCTTT.

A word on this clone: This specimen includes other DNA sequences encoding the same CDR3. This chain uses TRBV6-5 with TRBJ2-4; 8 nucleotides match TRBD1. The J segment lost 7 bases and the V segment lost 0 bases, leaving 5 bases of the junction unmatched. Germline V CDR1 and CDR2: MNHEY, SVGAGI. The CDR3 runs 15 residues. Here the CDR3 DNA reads TGTGCCAGCAGTTACTCGGGACAGGCCGAGAACATTCAGTACTTC. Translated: CASSYSGQAENIQYF.

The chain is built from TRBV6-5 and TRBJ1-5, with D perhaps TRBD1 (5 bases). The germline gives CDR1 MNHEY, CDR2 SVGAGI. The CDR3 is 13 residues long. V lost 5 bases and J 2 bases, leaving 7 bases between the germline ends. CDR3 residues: CASSLTGNQPQHF. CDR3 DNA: TGTGCCAGCAGTCTGACAGGCAATCAGCCCCAGCATTTT.

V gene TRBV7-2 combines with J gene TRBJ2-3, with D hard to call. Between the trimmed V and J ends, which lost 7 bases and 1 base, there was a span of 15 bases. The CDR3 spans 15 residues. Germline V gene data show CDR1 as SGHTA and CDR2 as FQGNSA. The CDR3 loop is CASTFPAGGTDTQYF. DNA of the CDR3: TGTGCCAGCACTTTTCCGGCCGGAGGCACAGATACGCAGTATTTT.

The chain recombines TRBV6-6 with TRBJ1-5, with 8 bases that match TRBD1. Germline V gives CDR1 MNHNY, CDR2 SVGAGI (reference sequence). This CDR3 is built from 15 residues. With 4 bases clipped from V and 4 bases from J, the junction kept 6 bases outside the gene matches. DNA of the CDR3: TGTGCCAGCAGTTTCTGGACAGGGTCAAATCAGCCCCAGCATTTT. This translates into CASSFWTGSNQPQHF.

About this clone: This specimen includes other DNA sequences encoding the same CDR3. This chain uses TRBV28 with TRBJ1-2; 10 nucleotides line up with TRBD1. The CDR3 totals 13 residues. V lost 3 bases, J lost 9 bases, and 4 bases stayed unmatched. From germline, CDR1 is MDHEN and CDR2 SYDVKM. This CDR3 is CASSFSDRGSYTF. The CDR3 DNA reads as TGTGCCAGCAGTTTCTCGGACAGGGGGAGCTACACCTTC.

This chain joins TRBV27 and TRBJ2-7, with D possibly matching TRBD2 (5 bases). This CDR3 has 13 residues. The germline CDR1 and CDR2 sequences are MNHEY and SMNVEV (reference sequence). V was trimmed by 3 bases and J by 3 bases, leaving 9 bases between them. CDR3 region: CASSFGENYEQYF. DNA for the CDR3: TGTGCCAGCAGTTTTGGGGAGAACTACGAGCAGTACTTC.

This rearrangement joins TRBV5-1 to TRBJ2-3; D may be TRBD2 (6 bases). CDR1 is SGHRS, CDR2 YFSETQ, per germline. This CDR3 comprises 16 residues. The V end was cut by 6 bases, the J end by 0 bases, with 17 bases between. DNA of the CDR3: TGCGCCAGCACCCTTGGTAGCGGCCCTAGCACAGATACGCAGTATTTT. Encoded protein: CASTLGSGPSTDTQYF.

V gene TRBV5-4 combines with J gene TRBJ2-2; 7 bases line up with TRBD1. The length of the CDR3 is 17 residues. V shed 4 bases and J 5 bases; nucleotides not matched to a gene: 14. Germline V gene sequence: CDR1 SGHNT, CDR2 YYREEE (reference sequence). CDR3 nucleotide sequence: TGTGCCAGCAGCCCCCACTCAGGACAGGCATCTACCGGGGAGCTGTTTTTT. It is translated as CASSPHSGQASTGELFF.

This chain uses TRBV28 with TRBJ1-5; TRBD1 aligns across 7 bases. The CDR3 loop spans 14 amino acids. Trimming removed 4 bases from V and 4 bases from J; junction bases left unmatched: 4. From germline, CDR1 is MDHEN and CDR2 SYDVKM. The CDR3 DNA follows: TGTGCCAGCAGTTGGGACAGCGCAAATCAGCCCCAGCATTTT. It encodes CASSWDSANQPQHF.

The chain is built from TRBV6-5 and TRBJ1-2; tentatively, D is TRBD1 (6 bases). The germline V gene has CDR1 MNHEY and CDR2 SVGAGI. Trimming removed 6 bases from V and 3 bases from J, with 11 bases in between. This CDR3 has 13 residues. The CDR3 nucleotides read TGTGCCAGCAGCCTGACAGGTTACTATGGCTACACCTTC. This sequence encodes CASSLTGYYGYTF.

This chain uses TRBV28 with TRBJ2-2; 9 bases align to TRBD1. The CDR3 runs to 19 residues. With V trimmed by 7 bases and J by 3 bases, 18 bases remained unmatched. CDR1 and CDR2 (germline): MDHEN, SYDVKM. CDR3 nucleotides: TGTGCCAGCAAAACAATTCGGACAGGGGAATATGGATACACCGGGGAGCTGTTTTTT. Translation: CASKTIRTGEYGYTGELFF.

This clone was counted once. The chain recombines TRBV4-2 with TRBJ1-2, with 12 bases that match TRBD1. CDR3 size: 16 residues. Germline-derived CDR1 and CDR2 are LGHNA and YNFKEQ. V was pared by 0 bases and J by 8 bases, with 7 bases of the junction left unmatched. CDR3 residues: CASSQEVRDRGLGYTF. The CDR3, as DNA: TGTGCCAGCAGCCAAGAGGTTCGGGACAGGGGGCTGGGCTACACCTTC.

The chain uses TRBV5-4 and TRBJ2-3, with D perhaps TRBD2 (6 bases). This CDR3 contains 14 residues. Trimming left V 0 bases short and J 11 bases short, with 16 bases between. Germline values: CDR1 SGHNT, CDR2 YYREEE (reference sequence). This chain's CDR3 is CASSLGVSGERQYF. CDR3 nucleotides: TGTGCCAGCAGCTTGGGGGTGTCGGGGGAGAGGCAGTATTTT.

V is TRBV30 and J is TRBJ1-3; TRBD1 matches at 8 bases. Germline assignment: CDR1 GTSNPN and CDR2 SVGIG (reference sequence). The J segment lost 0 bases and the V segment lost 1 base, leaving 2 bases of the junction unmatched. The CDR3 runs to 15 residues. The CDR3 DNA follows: TGTGCCTGGAGTGCGGACAGGGACTCTGGAAACACCATATATTTT. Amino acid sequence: CAWSADRDSGNTIYF.

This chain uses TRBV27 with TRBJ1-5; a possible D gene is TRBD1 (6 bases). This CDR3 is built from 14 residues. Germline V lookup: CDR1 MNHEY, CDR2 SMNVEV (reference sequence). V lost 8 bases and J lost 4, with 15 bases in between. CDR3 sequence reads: CASSTGPSNQPQHF. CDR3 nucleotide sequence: TGTGCCAGCTCGACAGGACCCTCAAATCAGCCCCAGCATTTT.